The rows below give T cell receptor beta chains drawn from one sample of a study of shared clonotypes between healthy human individuals. Assay used: immunoSEQ multiplex PCR; TCRdb lists only in-frame clones, some missing. The sample records around 1.5 million clones, 95% to 99% being singletons. Sequencing was carried out using naive CD4+ T cells sorted from blood. These receptors were collected from a man aged 25 to 40 in good health. Both conserved end residues are part of each CDR3. A D gene is named only where the DNA matches it firmly. Not every row has a clone size; where given, it reads once, few, many or a size class.

TRBV6-5	TRBD2	-	TRBJ2-7	CASRHGTISGGEQYF	TGTGCCAGCAGGCATGGGACTATCTCGGGGGGGGAGCAGTACTTC
TRBV10-3	-	-	TRBJ2-7	CAISALGSPYEQYF	TGTGCCATCAGTGCTCTTGGCTCTCCCTACGAGCAGTACTTC
TRBV5-5	-	-	TRBJ2-5	CASSLGRKETQYF	TGTGCCAGCAGCTTGGGACGAAAAGAGACCCAGTACTTC
TRBV9	-	-	TRBJ1-1	CASSVAQGQEAFF	TGTGCCAGCAGCGTAGCTCAGGGACAAGAAGCTTTCTTT
TRBV5-1	-	once	TRBJ2-3	CASRKQASAGADTQYF	TGCGCCAGCAGGAAACAGGCTAGCGCCGGGGCGGATACGCAGTATTTT
TRBV18	-	once	TRBJ2-1	CASSPTGLYNEQFF	TGTGCCAGCTCACCAACTGGGTTGTACAATGAGCAGTTCTTC
TRBV5-1	-	-	TRBJ1-2	CASSLGGESGYGYTF	TGCGCCAGCAGCTTGGGAGGGGAGAGTGGCTATGGCTACACCTTC
TRBV29-1	TRBD1	-	TRBJ1-4	CSCGQGSEKLFF	TGCAGCTGCGGACAGGGTTCTGAAAAACTGTTTTTT
TRBV2	-	-	TRBJ1-2	CASRGAAYGYTF	TGTGCCAGCAGGGGGGCGGCCTATGGCTACACCTTC
TRBV5-6	-	-	TRBJ2-5	CASSLVGAELQETQYF	TGTGCCAGCAGCTTGGTCGGGGCAGAGCTTCAAGAGACCCAGTACTTC
TRBV28	TRBD1	-	TRBJ2-3	CASSWDRRSTDTQYF	TGTGCCAGCAGTTGGGACAGACGAAGCACAGATACGCAGTATTTT
TRBV11-3	-	-	TRBJ1-5	CASSSYPGSHQPQHF	TGTGCCAGCAGCTCTTATCCAGGGTCCCATCAGCCCCAGCATTTT
TRBV2	TRBD1	-	TRBJ1-5	CASSGQGFQPQHF	TGTGCCAGCAGTGGACAGGGTTTCCAGCCCCAGCATTTT
TRBV7-9	TRBD2	-	TRBJ2-7	CASSDAGTSGEQYF	TGTGCCAGCAGCGACGCCGGGACTAGCGGCGAGCAGTACTTC
TRBV9	TRBD2	-	TRBJ2-3	CASSPTIGGLAGEADTQYF	TGTGCCAGCAGCCCCACTATTGGGGGACTAGCGGGAGAAGCAGATACGCAGTATTTT
TRBV27	TRBD1	-	TRBJ1-5	CASSLPGQGSPIPRNSNQPQHF	TGTGCCAGCAGCCTCCCGGGACAGGGATCTCCAATTCCAAGAAATAGCAATCAGCCCCAGCATTTT
TRBV5-5	TRBD2	-	TRBJ2-7	CASSLAGGRELASYEQYF	TGTGCCAGCAGCTTGGCGGGTGGGCGGGAGCTAGCCTCCTACGAGCAGTACTTC
TRBV18	-	-	TRBJ2-1	CASSAVSGQLYNEQFF	TGTGCCAGCTCGGCCGTCTCAGGACAGCTCTACAATGAGCAGTTCTTC
TRBV6-5	-	once	TRBJ1-3	CASSRPGGTGNTIYF	TGTGCCAGCAGTCGACCTGGCGGCACTGGAAACACCATATATTTT
TRBV7-3	TRBD2	-	TRBJ2-7	CASRKMSGSEYEQYF	TGTGCCAGCAGGAAAATGAGCGGGAGCGAGTACGAGCAGTACTTC
TRBV11-3	-	-	TRBJ2-7	CASSLGPGSYEQYF	TGTGCCAGCAGCTTAGGACCGGGATCCTACGAGCAGTACTTC
TRBV6-4	-	once	TRBJ1-1	CASRRQMNTEAFF	TGTGCCAGCAGGAGGCAGATGAACACTGAAGCTTTCTTT
TRBV5-1	TRBD2	-	TRBJ2-3	CASSRGLPPADTQYF	TGCGCCAGCAGCCGGGGACTACCGCCCGCAGATACGCAGTATTTT
TRBV12-5	-	-	TRBJ2-7	CASGFNSYEQYF	TGTGCTAGTGGTTTCAACAGCTACGAGCAGTACTTC
TRBV18	-	-	TRBJ1-2	CASSPSGVYGYGYTF	TGTGCCAGCTCACCATCTGGAGTTTATGGCTATGGCTACACCTTC
TRBV5-1	-	-	TRBJ2-7	CASSPGDSRSYEQYF	TGCGCCAGCAGCCCGGGGGACAGCCGCTCCTACGAGCAGTACTTC
TRBV6-1	-	-	TRBJ1-3	CASSERRDGSSGNTIYF	TGTGCCAGCAGTGAAAGGAGGGACGGCAGCTCTGGAAACACCATATATTTT
TRBV7-6	TRBD1	-	TRBJ1-1	CASSLGQGADTEAFF	TGTGCCAGCAGCTTAGGGCAGGGGGCGGACACTGAAGCTTTCTTT
TRBV2	-	-	TRBJ2-1	CASFRRSALYNEQFF	TGTGCCAGCTTCCGGCGTTCGGCGCTATACAATGAGCAGTTCTTC
TRBV5-4	TRBD2	-	TRBJ2-7	CASSLSGLADEQYF	TGTGCCAGCAGCCTGAGTGGACTAGCTGACGAGCAGTACTTC
TRBV10-3	-	-	TRBJ1-1	CAIRRAGMNTEAFF	TGTGCCATCAGACGCGCGGGAATGAACACTGAAGCTTTCTTT
TRBV11-3	-	once	TRBJ2-1	CASSPRGLDEQFF	TGTGCCAGCAGCCCCAGAGGGCTGGATGAGCAGTTCTTC
TRBV6-5	-	-	TRBJ2-7	CASSYSDLTRYEQYF	TGTGCCAGCAGTTACTCCGACCTCACCCGTTACGAGCAGTACTTC
TRBV9	-	-	TRBJ2-5	CASSPHPLGQETQYF	TGTGCCAGCAGCCCTCACCCACTAGGACAAGAGACCCAGTACTTC
TRBV7-6	TRBD2	once	TRBJ2-5	CASSLLAGGPGGGSLGTQYF	TGTGCCAGCAGCTTACTAGCGGGAGGGCCTGGCGGGGGGTCTCTTGGGACCCAGTACTTC
TRBV5-1	-	-	TRBJ1-1	CARGVGFLGTEAFF	TGCGCCAGAGGAGTAGGCTTCTTGGGCACTGAAGCTTTCTTT
TRBV19	TRBD1	-	TRBJ1-5	CASSTGGQGNQPQHF	TGTGCCAGTAGTACCGGCGGACAGGGGAATCAGCCCCAGCATTTT
TRBV7-2	-	-	TRBJ2-2	CASSSRLGNTGELFF	TGTGCCAGCAGCTCACGACTAGGGAACACCGGGGAGCTGTTTTTT
TRBV9	TRBD2	-	TRBJ2-6	CASSEKIAGSGANVLTF	TGTGCCAGCAGCGAGAAGATAGCGGGCTCTGGGGCCAACGTCCTGACTTTC
TRBV19	TRBD1	-	TRBJ1-3	CASSPTRTGGLSNAIYF	TGTGCCAGTAGTCCCACCCGGACAGGGGGCCTCTCTAACGCCATATATTTT
TRBV28	-	-	TRBJ2-7	CASSLRGSVTYEQYF	TGTGCCAGCAGTTTAAGGGGTAGCGTCACCTACGAGCAGTACTTC
TRBV27	-	-	TRBJ1-1	CASSFGWNTEAFF	TGTGCCAGCAGTTTCGGTTGGAACACTGAAGCTTTCTTT
TRBV19	-	-	TRBJ2-1	CASARTNNEQFF	TGTGCCAGTGCTCGAACAAACAATGAGCAGTTCTTC
TRBV5-6	-	-	TRBJ2-3	CASSSRRSLGTDTQYF	TGTGCCAGCAGCTCCCGGAGGAGTTTGGGCACAGATACGCAGTATTTT
TRBV7-9	-	-	TRBJ1-3	CASSSGGPLSSGNTIYF	TGTGCCAGCAGCTCTGGGGGGCCCCTCAGCTCTGGAAACACCATATATTTT
TRBV18	-	-	TRBJ1-1	CASSPILPGMGTEAFF	TGTGCCAGCTCACCAATTCTCCCGGGGATGGGCACTGAAGCTTTCTTT
TRBV18	-	-	TRBJ1-2	CASTHGSLYGYTF	TGTGCCAGCACCCACGGGTCCCTCTATGGCTACACCTTC
TRBV2	-	-	TRBJ2-7	CASKTDGAGEQYF	TGTGCCAGCAAGACGGACGGGGCTGGAGAGCAGTACTTC
TRBV19	-	-	TRBJ2-3	CASTRDRYTDTQYF	TGTGCCAGTACGCGGGACAGATACACAGATACGCAGTATTTT
TRBV18	TRBD2	-	TRBJ2-2	CASSPIAGVGELFF	TGTGCCAGCTCACCAATAGCGGGAGTCGGGGAGCTGTTTTTT